This T cell receptor beta chain was identified in a study of control samples from healthy donors and cancer patients (dated by TCRdb to about 2020). The library was prepared using the immunoSEQ multiplex PCR assay. TCRdb took over this immuneACCESS table, retaining in-frame rearrangements with V and J assigned. Such tables are incomplete; in checked studies, under half of the missing clones stem from an unresolved V gene, and the remainder is unexplained. The sample profile shows around 150,000 clones; approximately 93% of them were found once. Around 8.5% of the sample is held by the ten biggest clonotypes. Trimming removed 4 bases from V and 1 base from J, leaving 8 bases between the germline ends. Inclusive of the bounding cysteine and phenylalanine, the CDR3 is 13 residues long. Only the CDR3 portion is preserved as DNA: 39 bases, with reading frame beginning at the first base. In regard to this clone: The antigen this receptor binds is unknown. Base-call qualities are not available, and no considerably larger clone is one nucleotide away.

This clonotype was sampled from a middle-aged woman in good health. Rearrangement joined TRBV12-3 or TRBV12-4 to TRBJ2-7, with the identity of the D gene unclear. Material: blood. The bases are TGTGCCAGCAGTTGGTCAGGTTCCTACGAGCAGTACTTC. This translates into CASSWSGSYEQYF.